This T cell receptor beta chain was retrieved from a study of chemoradiotherapy in HPV16-positive cancers. Looking at the study overall: Functional T-cell assays on a couple of HPV16-positive patients' cells defined candidate HPV-specific clones and common TCR motifs. Study-wide findings and caveats: For HPV16-positive patients, expanding HPV-responsive T cells associated with longer recurrence-free survival. During treatment, candidate HPV-specific clones and E7-related motifs expanded in tumor.

Profiled with immunoSEQ multiplex PCR; TCRdb holds only in-frame clones, not every one. The profile shows 7,000 to 9,500 clones, roughly three quarters of them singletons. Samples were taken several times over chemoradiotherapy. V was trimmed by 4 bases and J by 0 bases, leaving 10 bases between them. The CDR3 contains 15 residues. CDR1 SGHRS and CDR2 YFSETQ come from the germline V gene. Details on this clone: Its antigen is not known.

The V call is TRBV5-1, the J call TRBJ2-2, with D possibly being TRBD1 or TRBD2 (5 bases each). The biological material was taken from a patient who underwent chemoradiotherapy. The TCR comes from a human donor with HPV-associated anogenital cancer. The CDR3 DNA sequence: TGCGCCAGCAGCCCACAGGAGGCGAACACCGGGGAGCTGTTTTTT. Protein product: CASSPQEANTGELFF.